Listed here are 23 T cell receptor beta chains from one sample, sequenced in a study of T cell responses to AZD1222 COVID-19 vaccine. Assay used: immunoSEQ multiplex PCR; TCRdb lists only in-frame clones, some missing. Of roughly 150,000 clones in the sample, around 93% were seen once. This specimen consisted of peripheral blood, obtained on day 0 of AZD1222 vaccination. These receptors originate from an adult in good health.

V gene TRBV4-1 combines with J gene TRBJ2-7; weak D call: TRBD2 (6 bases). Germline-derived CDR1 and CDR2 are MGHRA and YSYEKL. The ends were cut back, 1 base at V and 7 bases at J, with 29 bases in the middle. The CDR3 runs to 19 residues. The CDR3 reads CASSQGVVIHSGGVGEQYF. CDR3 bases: TGCGCCAGCAGCCAAGGCGTGGTGATACATAGCGGTGGGGTAGGGGAGCAGTACTTC.

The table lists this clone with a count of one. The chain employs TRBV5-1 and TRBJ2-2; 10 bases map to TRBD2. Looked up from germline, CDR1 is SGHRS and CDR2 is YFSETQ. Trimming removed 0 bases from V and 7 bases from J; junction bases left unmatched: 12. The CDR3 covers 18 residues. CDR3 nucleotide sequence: TGCGCCAGCAGCTTGGTGTCTAGCGGGAGTCCCGAGGGCGGGGAGCTGTTTTTT. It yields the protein CASSLVSSGSPEGGELFF.

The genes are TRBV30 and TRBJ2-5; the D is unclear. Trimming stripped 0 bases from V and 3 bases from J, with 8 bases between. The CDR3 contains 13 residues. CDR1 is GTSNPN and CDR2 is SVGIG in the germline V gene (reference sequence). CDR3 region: CAWSVWREETQYF. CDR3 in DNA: TGTGCCTGGAGTGTCTGGCGCGAAGAGACCCAGTACTTC.

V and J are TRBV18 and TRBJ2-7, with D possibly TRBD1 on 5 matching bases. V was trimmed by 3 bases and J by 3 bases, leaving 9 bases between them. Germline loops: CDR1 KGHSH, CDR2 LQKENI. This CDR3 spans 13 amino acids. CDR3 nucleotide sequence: TGTGCCAGCTCACCCCTGGGGCTCTACGAGCAGTACTTC. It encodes CASSPLGLYEQYF.

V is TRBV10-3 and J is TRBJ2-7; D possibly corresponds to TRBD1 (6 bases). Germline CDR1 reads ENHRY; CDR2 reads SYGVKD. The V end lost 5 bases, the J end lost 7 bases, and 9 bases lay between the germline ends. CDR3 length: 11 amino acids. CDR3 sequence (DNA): TGTGCCATCAGTAAGGACAGAGAGCAGTACTTC. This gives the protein CAISKDREQYF.

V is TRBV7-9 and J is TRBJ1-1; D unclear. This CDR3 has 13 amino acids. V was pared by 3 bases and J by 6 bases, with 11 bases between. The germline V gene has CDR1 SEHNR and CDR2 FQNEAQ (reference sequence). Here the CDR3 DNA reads TGTGCCAGCAGCTTCGGGTCGTCCGCTGAAGCTTTCTTT. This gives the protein CASSFGSSAEAFF.

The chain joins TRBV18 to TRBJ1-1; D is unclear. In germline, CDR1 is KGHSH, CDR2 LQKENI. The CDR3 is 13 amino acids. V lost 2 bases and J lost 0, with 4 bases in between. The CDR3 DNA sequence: TGTGCCAGCTCACCAGGGATGAACACTGAAGCTTTCTTT. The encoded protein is CASSPGMNTEAFF.

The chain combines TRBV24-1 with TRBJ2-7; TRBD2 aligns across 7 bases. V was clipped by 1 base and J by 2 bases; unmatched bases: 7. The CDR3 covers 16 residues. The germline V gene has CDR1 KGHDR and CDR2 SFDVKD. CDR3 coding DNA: TGTGCCACCAGTGATTTTGGGTCTAGCGGTACCTACGAGCAGTACTTC. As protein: CATSDFGSSGTYEQYF.

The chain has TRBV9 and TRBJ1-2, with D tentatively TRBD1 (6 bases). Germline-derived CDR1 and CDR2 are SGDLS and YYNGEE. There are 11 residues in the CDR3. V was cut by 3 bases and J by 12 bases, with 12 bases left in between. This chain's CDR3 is CASSGQDRHTF. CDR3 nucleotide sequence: TGTGCCAGCAGCGGACAGGACCGACACACCTTC.

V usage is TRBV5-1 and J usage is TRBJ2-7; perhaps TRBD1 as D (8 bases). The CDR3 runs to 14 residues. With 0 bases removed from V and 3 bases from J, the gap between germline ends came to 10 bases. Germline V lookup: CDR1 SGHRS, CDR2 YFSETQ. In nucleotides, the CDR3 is TGCGCCAGCAGCTTGGACAGGGGGGGCTACGAGCAGTACTTC. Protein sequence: CASSLDRGGYEQYF.

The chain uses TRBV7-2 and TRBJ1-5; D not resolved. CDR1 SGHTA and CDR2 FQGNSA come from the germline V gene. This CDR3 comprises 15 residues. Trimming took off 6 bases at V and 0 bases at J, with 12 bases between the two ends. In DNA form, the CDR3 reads TGTGCCAGCAGAAAAGCGGGGATTAGCAATCAGCCCCAGCATTTT. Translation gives CASRKAGISNQPQHF.

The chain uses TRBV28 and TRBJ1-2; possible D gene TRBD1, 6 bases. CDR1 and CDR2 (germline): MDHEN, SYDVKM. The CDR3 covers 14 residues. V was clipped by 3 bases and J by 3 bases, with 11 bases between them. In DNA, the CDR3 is TGTGCCAGCAGTTTGGGGGGGCCGCACTATGGCTACACCTTC. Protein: CASSLGGPHYGYTF.

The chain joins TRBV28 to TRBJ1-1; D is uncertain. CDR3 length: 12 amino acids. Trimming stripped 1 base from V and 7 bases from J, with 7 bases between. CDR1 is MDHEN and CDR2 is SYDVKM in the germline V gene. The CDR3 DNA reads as TGTGCCAGCAGTTTATTGGAGGTTGAAGCTTTCTTT. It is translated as CASSLLEVEAFF.

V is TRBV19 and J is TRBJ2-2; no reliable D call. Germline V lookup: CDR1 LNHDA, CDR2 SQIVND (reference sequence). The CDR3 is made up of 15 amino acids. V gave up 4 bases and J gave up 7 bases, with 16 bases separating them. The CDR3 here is CASSSYLGNVGELFF. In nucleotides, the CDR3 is TGTGCCAGTAGTAGCTACCTAGGTAATGTCGGGGAGCTGTTTTTT.

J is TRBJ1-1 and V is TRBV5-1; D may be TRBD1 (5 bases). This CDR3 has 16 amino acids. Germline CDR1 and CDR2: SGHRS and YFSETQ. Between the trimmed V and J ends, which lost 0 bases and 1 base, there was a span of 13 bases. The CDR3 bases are TGCGCCAGCAGCTTGGGGGGAGGGACGCAGAACACTGAAGCTTTCTTT. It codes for CASSLGGGTQNTEAFF.

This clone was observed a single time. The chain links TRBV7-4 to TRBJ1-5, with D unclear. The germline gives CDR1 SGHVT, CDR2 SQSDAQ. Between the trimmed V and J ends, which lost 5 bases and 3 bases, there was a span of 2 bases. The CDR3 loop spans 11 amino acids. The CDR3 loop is CASSPNQPQHF. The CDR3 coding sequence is TGTGCCAGCAGCCCCAATCAGCCCCAGCATTTT.

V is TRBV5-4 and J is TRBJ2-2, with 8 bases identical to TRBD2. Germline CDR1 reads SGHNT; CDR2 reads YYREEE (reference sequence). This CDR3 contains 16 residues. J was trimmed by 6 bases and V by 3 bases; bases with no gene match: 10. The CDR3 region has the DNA TGTGCCAGCAGCTCACTGGCGGGAGGTAAACCCGGGGAGCTGTTTTTT. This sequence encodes CASSSLAGGKPGELFF.

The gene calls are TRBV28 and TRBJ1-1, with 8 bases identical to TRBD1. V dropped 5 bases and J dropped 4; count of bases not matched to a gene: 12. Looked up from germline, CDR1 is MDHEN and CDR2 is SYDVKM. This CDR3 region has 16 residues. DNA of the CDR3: TGTGCCAGCAGTCCTCACAGGGGGAAGTTGGGCACTGAAGCTTTCTTT. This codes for CASSPHRGKLGTEAFF.

CDR3 DNA sequence: TGTGCCAGCTGCCAGGACAGCAATCAGCCCCAGCATTTT. Translation gives CASCQDSNQPQHF. V gene TRBV6-5 combines with J gene TRBJ1-5; D remains ambiguous. This CDR3 is built from 13 residues. Trimming removed 8 bases at V and 1 base at J, with 9 bases between. The germline gives CDR1 MNHEY, CDR2 SVGAGI.

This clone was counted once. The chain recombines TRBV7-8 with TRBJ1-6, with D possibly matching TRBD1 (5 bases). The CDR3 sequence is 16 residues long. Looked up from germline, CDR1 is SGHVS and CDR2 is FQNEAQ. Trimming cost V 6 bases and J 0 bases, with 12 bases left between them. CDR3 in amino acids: CASRSDSVSYNSPLHF. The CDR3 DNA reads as TGTGCCAGCAGGTCTGACAGCGTCTCCTATAATTCACCCCTCCACTTT. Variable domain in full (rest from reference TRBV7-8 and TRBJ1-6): GAGVSQSPRYKVAKRGQDVALRCDPISGHVSLFWYQQALGQGPEFLTYFQNEAQLDKSGLPSDRFFAERPEGSVSTLKIQRTQQEDSAVYLCASRSDSVSYNSPLHFGNGTRLTVT.

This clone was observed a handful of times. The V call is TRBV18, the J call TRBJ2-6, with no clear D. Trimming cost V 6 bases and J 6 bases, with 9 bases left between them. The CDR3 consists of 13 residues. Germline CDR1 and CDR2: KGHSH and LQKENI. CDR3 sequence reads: CASSPLVANVLTF. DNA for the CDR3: TGTGCCAGCTCCCCCCTCGTGGCCAACGTCCTGACTTTC.

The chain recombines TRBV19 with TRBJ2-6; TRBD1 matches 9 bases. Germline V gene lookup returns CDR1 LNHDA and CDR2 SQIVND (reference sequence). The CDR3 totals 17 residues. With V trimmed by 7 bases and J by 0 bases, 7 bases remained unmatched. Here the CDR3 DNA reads TGTGCCAGTACCGGGACAGGGACTTTCTCTGGGGCCAACGTCCTGACTTTC. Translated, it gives CASTGTGTFSGANVLTF.

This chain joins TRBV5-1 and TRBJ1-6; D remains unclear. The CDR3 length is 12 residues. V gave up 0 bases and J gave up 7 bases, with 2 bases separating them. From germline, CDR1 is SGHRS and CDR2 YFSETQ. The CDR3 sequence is CASSLENSPLHF. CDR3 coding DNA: TGCGCCAGCAGCTTGGAGAATTCACCCCTCCACTTT.